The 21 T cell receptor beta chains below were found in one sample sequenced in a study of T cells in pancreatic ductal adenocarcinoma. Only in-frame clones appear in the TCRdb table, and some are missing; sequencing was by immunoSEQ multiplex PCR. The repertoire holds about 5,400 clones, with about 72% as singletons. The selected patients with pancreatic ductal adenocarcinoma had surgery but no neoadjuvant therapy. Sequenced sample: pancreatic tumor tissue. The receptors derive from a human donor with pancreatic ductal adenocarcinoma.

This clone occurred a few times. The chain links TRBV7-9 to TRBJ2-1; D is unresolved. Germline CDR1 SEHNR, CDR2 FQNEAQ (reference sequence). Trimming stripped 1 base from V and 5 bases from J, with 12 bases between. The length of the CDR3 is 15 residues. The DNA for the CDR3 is TGTGCCAGCAGCTTAGGGGCAGCTACAAACAATGAGCAGTTCTTC. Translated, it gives CASSLGAATNNEQFF.

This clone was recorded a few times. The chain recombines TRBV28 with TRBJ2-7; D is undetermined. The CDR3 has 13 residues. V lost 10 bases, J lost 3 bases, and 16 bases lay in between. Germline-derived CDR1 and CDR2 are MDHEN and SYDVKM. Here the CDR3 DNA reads TGTGCCACCATGGAACAGACGGACTACGAGCAGTACTTC. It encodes CATMEQTDYEQYF.

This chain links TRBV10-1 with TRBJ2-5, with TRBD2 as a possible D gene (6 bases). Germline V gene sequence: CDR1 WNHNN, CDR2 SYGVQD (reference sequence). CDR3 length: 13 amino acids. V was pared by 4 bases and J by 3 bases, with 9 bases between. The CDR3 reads CASSGDWKETQYF. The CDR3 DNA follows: TGCGCCAGCAGTGGGGACTGGAAAGAGACCCAGTACTTC.

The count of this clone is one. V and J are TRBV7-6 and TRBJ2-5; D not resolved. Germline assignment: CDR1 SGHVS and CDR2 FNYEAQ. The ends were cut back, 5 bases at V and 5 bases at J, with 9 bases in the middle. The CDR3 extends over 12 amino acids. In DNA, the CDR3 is TGTGCCAGCAGCAATCCCGGTGAGACCCAGTACTTC. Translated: CASSNPGETQYF.

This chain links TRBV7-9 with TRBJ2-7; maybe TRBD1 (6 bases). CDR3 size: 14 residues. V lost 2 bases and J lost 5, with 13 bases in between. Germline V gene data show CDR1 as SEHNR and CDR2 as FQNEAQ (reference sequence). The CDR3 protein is CASSLTTGIDEQYF. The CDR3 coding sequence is TGTGCCAGCAGCTTAACCACAGGGATCGACGAGCAGTACTTC.

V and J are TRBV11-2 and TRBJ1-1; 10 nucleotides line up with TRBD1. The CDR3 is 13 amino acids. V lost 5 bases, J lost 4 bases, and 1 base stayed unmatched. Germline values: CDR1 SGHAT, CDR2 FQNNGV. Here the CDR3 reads CASSRDRGTEAFF. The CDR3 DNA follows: TGTGCCAGCAGCCGGGACAGGGGCACTGAAGCTTTCTTT.

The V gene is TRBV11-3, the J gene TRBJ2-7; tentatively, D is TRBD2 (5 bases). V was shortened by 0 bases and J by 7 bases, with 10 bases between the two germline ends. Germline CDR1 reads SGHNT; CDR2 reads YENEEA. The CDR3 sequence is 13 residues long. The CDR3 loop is CASSLDGTGEQYF. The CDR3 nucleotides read TGTGCCAGCAGCTTAGATGGTACGGGAGAGCAGTACTTC.

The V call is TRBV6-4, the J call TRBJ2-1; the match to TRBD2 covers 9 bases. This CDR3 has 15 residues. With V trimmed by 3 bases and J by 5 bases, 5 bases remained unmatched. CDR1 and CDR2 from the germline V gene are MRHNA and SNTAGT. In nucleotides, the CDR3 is TGTGCCAGCAGTGATCTAGCGGGGTCTAACAATGAGCAGTTCTTC. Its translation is CASSDLAGSNNEQFF.

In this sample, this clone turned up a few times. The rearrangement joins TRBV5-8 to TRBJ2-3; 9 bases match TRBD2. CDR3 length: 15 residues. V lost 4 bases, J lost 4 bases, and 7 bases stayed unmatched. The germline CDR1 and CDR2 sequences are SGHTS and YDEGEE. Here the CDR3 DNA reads TGTGCCAGCAGCGACACTAGCGGGTCTTCAGATACGCAGTATTTT. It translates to CASSDTSGSSDTQYF.

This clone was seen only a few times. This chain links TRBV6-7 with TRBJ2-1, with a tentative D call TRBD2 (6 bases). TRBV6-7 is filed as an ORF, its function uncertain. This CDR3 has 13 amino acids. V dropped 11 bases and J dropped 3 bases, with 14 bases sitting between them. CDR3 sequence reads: CAAGPNDYNEQFF. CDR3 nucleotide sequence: TGTGCCGCGGGACCGAATGACTACAATGAGCAGTTCTTC.

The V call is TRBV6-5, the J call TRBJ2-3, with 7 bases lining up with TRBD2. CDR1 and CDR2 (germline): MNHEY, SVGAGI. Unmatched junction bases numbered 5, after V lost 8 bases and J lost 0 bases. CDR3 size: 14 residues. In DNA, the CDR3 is TGTGCCAGCGGGTGGGGGGGAAGCACAGATACGCAGTATTTT. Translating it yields CASGWGGSTDTQYF.

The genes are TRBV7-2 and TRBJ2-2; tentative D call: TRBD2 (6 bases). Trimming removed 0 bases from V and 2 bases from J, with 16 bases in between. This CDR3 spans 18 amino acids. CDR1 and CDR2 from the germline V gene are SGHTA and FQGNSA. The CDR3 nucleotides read TGTGCCAGCAGCTTAGCATTGCGGGGTCCTGGTAACACCGGGGAGCTGTTTTTT. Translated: CASSLALRGPGNTGELFF.

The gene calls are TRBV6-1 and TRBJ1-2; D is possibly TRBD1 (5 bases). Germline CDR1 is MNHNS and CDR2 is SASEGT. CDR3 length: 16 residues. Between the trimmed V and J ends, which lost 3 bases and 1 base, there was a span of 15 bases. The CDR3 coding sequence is TGTGCCAGCAGTGATGTTGGGGGGGGGATTAACTATGGCTACACCTTC. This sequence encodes CASSDVGGGINYGYTF.

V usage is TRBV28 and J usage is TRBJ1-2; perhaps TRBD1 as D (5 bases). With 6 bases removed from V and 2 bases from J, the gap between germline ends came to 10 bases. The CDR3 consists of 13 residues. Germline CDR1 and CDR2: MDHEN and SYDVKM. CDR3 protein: CASRIPGNYGYTF. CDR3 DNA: TGTGCCAGCAGAATTCCAGGGAACTATGGCTACACCTTC.

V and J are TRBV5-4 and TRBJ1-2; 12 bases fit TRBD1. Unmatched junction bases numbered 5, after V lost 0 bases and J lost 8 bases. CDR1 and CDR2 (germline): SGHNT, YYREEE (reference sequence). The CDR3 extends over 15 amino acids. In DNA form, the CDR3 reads TGTGCCAGCAGCTTGGTGGGACAGGGGGCGCGGGGCTACACCTTC. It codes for CASSLVGQGARGYTF.

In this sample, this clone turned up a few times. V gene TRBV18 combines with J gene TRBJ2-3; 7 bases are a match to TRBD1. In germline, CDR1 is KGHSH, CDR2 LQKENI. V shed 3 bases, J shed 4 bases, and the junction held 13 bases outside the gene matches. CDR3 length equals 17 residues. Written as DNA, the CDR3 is TGTGCCAGCTCACCCTTACAGGGGCGAACCGCCCCAGATACGCAGTATTTT. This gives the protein CASSPLQGRTAPDTQYF.

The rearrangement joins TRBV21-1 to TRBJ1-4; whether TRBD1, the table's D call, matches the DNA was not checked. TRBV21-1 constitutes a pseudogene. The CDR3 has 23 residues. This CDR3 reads CASSSIIGHYSFRGVTQGEKLFF. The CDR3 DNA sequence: TGTGCCAGCAGTAGCATTATCGGACACTATTCATTCAGGGGGGTAACCCAGGGTGAAAAACTGTTTTTT.

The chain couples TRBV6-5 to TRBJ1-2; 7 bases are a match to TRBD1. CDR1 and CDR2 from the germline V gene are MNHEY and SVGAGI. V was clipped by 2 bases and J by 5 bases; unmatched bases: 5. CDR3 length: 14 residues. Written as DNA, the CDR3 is TGTGCCAGCAGTTACGAGGGACAGAGTTATGGCTACACCTTC. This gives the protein CASSYEGQSYGYTF.

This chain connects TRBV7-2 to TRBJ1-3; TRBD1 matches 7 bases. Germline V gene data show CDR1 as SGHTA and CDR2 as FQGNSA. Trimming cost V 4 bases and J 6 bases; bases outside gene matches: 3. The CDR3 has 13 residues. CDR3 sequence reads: CASSSGQTNTIYF. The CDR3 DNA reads TGTGCCAGCAGCTCGGGACAGACAAACACCATATATTTT. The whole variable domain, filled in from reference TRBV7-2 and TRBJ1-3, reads GAGVSQSPSNKVTEKGKDVELRCDPISGHTALYWYRQSLGQGLEFLIYFQGNSAPDKSGLPSDRFSAERTGGSVSTLTIQRTQQEDSAVYLCASSSGQTNTIYFGEGSWLTVV.

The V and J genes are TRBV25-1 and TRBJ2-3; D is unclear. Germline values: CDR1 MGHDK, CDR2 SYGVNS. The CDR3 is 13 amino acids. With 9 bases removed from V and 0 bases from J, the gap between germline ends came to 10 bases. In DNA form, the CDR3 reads TGTGCCAGTCTAAGTCTAAGCACAGATACGCAGTATTTT. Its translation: CASLSLSTDTQYF. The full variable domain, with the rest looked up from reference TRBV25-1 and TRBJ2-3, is EADIYQTPRYLVIGTGKKITLECSQTMGHDKMYWYQQDPGMELHLIHYSYGVNSTEKGDLSSESTVSRIRTEHFPLTLESARPSHTSQYLCASLSLSTDTQYFGPGTRLTVL.

This CDR3 reads CASSVGQGSEEQYF. DNA of the CDR3: TGTGCCAGCAGCGTGGGACAGGGGTCGGAGGAGCAGTACTTC. The rearrangement joins TRBV5-8 to TRBJ2-7; 10 nucleotides align to TRBD1. The CDR3 totals 14 residues. Germline V CDR1 and CDR2: SGHTS, YDEGEE. V was clipped by 4 bases and J by 7 bases; unmatched bases: 8.